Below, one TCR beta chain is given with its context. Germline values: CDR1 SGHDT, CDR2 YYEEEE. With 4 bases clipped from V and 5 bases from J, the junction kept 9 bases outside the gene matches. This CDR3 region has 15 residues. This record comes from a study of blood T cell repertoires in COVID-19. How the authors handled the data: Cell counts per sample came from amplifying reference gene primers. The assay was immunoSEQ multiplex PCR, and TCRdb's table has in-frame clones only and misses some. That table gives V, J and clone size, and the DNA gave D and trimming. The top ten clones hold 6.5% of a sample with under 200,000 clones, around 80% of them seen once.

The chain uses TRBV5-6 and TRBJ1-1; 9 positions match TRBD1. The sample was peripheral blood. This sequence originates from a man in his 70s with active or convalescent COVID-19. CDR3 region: CASSPADRGLTEAFF. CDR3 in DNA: TGTGCCAGCAGCCCGGCCGACAGGGGGTTGACTGAAGCTTTCTTT.